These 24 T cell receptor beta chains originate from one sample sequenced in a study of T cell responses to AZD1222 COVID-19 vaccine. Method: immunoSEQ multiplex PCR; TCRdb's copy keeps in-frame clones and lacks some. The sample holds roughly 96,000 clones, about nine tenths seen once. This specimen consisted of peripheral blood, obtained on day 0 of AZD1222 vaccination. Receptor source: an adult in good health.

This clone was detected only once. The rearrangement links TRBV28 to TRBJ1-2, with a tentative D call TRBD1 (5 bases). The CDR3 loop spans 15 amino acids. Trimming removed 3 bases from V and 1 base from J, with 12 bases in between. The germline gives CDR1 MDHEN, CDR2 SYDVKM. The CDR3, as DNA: TGTGCCAGCAGTTTTCCGGGGCACGATAACTATGGCTACACCTTC. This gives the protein CASSFPGHDNYGYTF.

In DNA form, the CDR3 reads TGTGCCAGCAGCCAGTCAGCGGGAGCTAATGAGCAGTTCTTC. This sequence encodes CASSQSAGANEQFF. The rearrangement joins TRBV14 to TRBJ2-1; 8 nucleotides match TRBD2. This CDR3 has 14 residues. Germline V gene data show CDR1 as SGHDN and CDR2 as FVKESK. The V and J ends lost 3 bases and 7 bases, in that order; junction bases with no gene match: 5.

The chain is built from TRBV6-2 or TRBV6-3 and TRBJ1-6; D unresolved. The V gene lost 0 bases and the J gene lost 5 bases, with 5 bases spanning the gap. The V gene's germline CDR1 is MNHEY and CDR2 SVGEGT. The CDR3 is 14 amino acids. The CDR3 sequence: CASSYSPDNSPLHF. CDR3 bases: TGTGCCAGCAGTTACTCGCCAGATAATTCACCCCTCCACTTT.

The CDR3 coding sequence is TGTGCCAGCAGCTGGGCAGGGGGCCGCTACAATGAGCAGTTCTTC. As protein: CASSWAGGRYNEQFF. The chain employs TRBV7-9 and TRBJ2-1; TRBD1 aligns across 8 bases. CDR1 is SEHNR, CDR2 FQNEAQ, per germline (reference sequence). This CDR3 is built from 15 residues. Losses at the gene ends were 4 bases for V and 3 bases for J; bases not matched to a gene: 5.

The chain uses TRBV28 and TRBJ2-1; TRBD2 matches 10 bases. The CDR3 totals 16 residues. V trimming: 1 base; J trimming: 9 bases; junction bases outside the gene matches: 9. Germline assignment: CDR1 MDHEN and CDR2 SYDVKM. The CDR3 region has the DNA TGTGCCAGCAGTTTATTGTGGGCTAGCGGGAGTGGTGAGCAGTTCTTC. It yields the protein CASSLLWASGSGEQFF.

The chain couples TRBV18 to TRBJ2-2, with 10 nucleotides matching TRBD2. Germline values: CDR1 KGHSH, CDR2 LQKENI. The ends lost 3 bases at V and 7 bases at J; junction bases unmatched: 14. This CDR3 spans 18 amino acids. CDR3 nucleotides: TGTGCCAGCTCACCGACAGCCTCTAGCGGGAGATTTGTCGGGGAGCTGTTTTTT. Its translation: CASSPTASSGRFVGELFF.

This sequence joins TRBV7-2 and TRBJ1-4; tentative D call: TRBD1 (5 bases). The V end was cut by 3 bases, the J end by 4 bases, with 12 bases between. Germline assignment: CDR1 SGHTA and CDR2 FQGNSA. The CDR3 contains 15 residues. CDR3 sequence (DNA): TGTGCCAGCAGCTTTGGGTGGCAGGGTAATGAAAAACTGTTTTTT. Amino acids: CASSFGWQGNEKLFF.

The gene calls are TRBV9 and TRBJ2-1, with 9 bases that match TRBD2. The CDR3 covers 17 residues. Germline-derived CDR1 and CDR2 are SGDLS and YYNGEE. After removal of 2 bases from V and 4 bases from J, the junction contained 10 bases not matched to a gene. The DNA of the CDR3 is TGTGCCAGCAGCGTTAAAGGCGGGAGGGCCCAGTACAATGAGCAGTTCTTC. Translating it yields CASSVKGGRAQYNEQFF. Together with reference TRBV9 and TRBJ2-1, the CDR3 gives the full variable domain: DSGVTQTPKHLITATGQRVTLRCSPRSGDLSVYWYQQSLDQGLQFLIQYYNGEERAKGNILERFSAQQFPDLHSELNLSSLELGDSALYFCASSVKGGRAQYNEQFFGPGTRLTVL.

Written as DNA, the CDR3 is TGTGCCTGGGGGGGCTCCGACAGGGGATACGAGCAGTACTTC. Translated, it gives CAWGGSDRGYEQYF. V is TRBV30 and J is TRBJ2-7, with TRBD1 matching over 8 bases. This CDR3 is 14 amino acids long. The junction had 10 bases not matched to a gene; V was cut back by 5 bases and J by 4 bases. CDR1 is GTSNPN and CDR2 is SVGIG in the germline V gene (reference sequence).

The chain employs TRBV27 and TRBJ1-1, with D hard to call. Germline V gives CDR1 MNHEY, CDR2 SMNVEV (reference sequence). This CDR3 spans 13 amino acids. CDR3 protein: CATLGEGRSEAFF. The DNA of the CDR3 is TGTGCAACCTTGGGTGAAGGTCGATCTGAAGCTTTCTTT.

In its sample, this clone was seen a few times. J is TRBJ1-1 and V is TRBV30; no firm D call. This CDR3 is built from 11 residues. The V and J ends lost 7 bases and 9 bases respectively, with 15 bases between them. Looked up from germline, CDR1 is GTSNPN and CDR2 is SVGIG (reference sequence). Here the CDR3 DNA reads TGTGCCTCCGGCCGGCCACCACAAGCTTTCTTT. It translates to CASGRPPQAFF.

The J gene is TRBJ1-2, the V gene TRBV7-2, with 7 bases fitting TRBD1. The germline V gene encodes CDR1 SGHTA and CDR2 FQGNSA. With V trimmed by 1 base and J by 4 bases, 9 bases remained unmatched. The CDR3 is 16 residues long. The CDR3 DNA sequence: TGTGCCAGCAGCTTAGGGCACCCGCGGGACAGCTATGGCTACACCTTC. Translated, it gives CASSLGHPRDSYGYTF.

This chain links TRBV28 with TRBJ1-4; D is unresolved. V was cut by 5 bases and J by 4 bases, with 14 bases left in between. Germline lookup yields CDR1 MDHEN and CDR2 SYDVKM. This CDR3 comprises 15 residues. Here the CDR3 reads CASSPRPQSNEKLFF. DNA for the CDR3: TGTGCCAGCAGTCCCCGACCGCAGAGTAATGAAAAACTGTTTTTT.

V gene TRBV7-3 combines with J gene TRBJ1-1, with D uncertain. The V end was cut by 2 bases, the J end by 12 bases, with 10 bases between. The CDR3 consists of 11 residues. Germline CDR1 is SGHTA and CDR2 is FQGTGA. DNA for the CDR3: TGTGCCAGCAGCTTAGGGCTTGGATCTTTCTTT. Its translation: CASSLGLGSFF. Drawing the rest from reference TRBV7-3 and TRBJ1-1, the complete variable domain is GAGVSQTPSNKVTEKGKYVELRCDPISGHTALYWYRQSLGQGPEFLIYFQGTGAADDSGLPNDRFFAVRPEGSVSTLKIQRTERGDSAVYLCASSLGLGSFFGQGTRLTVV.

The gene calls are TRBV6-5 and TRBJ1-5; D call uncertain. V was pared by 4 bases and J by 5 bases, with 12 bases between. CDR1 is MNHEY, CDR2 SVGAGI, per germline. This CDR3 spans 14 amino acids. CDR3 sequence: CASSSKPNHQPQHF. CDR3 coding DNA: TGTGCCAGCAGTTCGAAGCCTAACCATCAGCCCCAGCATTTT.

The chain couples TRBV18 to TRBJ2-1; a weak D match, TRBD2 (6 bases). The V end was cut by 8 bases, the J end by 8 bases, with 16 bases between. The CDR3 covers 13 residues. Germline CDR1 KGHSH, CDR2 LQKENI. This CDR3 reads CASQLGGSDEQFF. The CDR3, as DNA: TGTGCCAGCCAACTGGGGGGAAGCGATGAGCAGTTCTTC.

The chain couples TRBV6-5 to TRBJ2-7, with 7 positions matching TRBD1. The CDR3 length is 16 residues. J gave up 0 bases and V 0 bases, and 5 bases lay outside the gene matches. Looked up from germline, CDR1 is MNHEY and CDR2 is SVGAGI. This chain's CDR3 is CASSYSIGQASYEQYF. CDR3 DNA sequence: TGTGCCAGCAGTTACTCGATTGGACAGGCCTCCTACGAGCAGTACTTC.

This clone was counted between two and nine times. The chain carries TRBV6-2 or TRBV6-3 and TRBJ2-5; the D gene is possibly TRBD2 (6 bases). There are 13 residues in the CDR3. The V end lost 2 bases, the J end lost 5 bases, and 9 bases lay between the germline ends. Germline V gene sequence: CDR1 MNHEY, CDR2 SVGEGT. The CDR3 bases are TGTGCCAGCAGTTACGTTCGGGAGGAGACCCAGTACTTC. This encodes CASSYVREETQYF.

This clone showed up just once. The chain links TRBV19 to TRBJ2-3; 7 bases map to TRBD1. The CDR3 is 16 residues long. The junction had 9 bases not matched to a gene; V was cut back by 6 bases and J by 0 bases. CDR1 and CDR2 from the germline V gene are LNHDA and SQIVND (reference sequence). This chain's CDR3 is CASRYRGPPSTDTQYF. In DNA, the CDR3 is TGTGCCAGTAGATACAGGGGCCCTCCTAGCACAGATACGCAGTATTTT.

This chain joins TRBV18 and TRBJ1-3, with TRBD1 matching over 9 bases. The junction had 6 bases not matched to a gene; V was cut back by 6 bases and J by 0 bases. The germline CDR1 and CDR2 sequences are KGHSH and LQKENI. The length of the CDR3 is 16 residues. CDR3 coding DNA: TGTGCCAGCTCGAGGGGACAGGGCACCTCTGGAAACACCATATATTTT. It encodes CASSRGQGTSGNTIYF.

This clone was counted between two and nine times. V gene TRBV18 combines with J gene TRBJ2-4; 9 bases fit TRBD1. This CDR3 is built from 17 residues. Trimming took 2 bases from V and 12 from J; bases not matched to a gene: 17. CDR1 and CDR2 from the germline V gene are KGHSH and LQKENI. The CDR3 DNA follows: TGTGCCAGCTCACCAATCGCCGGGACAGGGCTCCCCTTGAGTCAGTACTTC. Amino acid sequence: CASSPIAGTGLPLSQYF.

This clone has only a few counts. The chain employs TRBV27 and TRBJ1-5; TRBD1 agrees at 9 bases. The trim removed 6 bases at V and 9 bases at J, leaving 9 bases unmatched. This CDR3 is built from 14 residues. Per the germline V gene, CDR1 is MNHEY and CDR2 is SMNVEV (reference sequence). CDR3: CASRPSGQGAPQHF. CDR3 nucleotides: TGTGCCAGCAGACCGTCGGGACAGGGAGCGCCCCAGCATTTT.

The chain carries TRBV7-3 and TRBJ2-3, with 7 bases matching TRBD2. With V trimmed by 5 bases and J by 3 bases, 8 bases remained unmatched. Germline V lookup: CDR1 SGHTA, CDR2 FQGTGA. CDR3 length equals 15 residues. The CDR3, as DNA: TGTGCCAGCAGCCTCCGAGCGGGGCATACAGATACGCAGTATTTT. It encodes CASSLRAGHTDTQYF.

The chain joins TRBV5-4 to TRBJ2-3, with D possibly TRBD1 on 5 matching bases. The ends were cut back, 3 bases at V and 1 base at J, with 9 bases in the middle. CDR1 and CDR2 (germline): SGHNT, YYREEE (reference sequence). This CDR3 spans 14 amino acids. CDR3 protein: CASSSKQGTDTQYF. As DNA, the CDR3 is TGTGCCAGCAGCTCAAAACAGGGCACAGATACGCAGTATTTT.